Detailed here is one T cell receptor beta chain. Its antigen remains unknown. CDR1 KGHSH and CDR2 LQKENI come from the germline V gene. The CDR3 sequence is 14 residues long. Total RNA from whole blood was isolated with no T cell sorting. The data belong to a study of monozygotic twins with inflammatory bowel disease. Study-wide findings and caveats: Researchers reported no repertoire similarity difference between concordant and discordant twins, possibly from limited power.

Per sample, reverse transcription was split into eight reactions. TCRdb reanalyzed the 5' RACE reads, giving one entry per CDR3 protein sequence and no DNA. Its listing shows hundreds of thousands of distinct CDR3 sequences. The receptor was isolated from a human donor with ulcerative colitis or Crohn's disease, or a healthy co-twin of an affected twin (not recorded which). The specimen sequenced was blood. V and J are TRBV18 and TRBJ1-3. The CDR3 protein is CASSSGPSGNTIYF.